Presented here are 27 T cell receptor beta chains from one specimen sequenced in a study of early T cells in non-severe SARS-CoV-2 infection (TCRdb year 2021). Libraries were built with 5' RACE. Sequenced using a NextSeq 500. TCRdb reworked the public reads: Q25 trimming with fastp, MiXCR clone assembly, productive beta chains retained. For every CDR3 protein sequence, its rows merge into one entry that carries the most common genes and DNA. The sample table shows 60,000 or so distinct CDR3 sequences, and about an eighth are seen once. In total, the top ten clones hold 7.5% to 10% of the sample. Source material: whole blood. The receptors were sampled from an adult who was a healthcare worker with PCR-confirmed SARS-CoV-2 infection or an uninfected control (not recorded which).

The chain recombines TRBV19 with TRBJ1-3; 9 bases match TRBD1. The length of the CDR3 is 17 residues. Germline V gene sequence: CDR1 LNHDA, CDR2 SQIVND (reference sequence). V shed 8 bases, J shed 3 bases, and the junction held 14 bases outside the gene matches. The chain's CDR3 is CASGAEQGANLGNTIYF. DNA for the CDR3: TGTGCCAGTGGAGCCGAACAGGGGGCAAATCTTGGAAACACCATATATTTT.

This clonotype was seen many times. This rearrangement joins TRBV12-5 to TRBJ1-1; a possible D gene is TRBD1 (5 bases). Germline-derived CDR1 and CDR2 are LGHNT and FRNRAP. V lost 6 bases and J 2 bases, leaving 13 bases between the germline ends. The CDR3 length is 14 residues. Here the CDR3 reads CASGPDSTNTEAFF. As DNA, the CDR3 is TGTGCTAGTGGCCCTGACAGCACTAACACTGAAGCTTTCTTT.

The DNA for the CDR3 is TGCAGCGTTGAGACTAGCGGGGGCGTAAGAGAGACCCAGTACTTC. As protein: CSVETSGGVRETQYF. This chain uses TRBV29-1 with TRBJ2-5; 12 bases fit TRBD2. Germline values: CDR1 SQVTM, CDR2 ANQGSEA. The CDR3 contains 15 residues. Trimming at V came to 3 bases and at J to 4 bases, leaving 6 bases not matched to a gene.

This clonotype was seen many times. CDR3 sequence reads: CATTGGSGNTIYF. The DNA for the CDR3 is TGTGCCACGACGGGGGGCTCTGGAAACACCATATATTTT. V is TRBV6-5 and J is TRBJ1-3; D might be TRBD1 (5 bases). The CDR3 spans 13 residues. V shed 10 bases and J shed 0 bases, with 10 bases lying between them. The germline V gene encodes CDR1 MNHEY and CDR2 SVGAGI.

In its sample, this clonotype was seen many times. The chain has TRBV29-1 and TRBJ2-7, with TRBD1 as a possible D gene (5 bases). The CDR3 runs to 12 residues. Germline CDR1 SQVTM, CDR2 ANQGSEA. V was pared by 6 bases and J by 7 bases, with 16 bases between. The CDR3 region has the DNA TGCAGCGTGGGGCAGGGTTCTGGAGAGCAGTACTTC. Protein: CSVGQGSGEQYF.

This clonotype was detected ten times or more. V is TRBV27 and J is TRBJ1-4; TRBD1 is a possible D gene (5 bases). The CDR3 is 13 amino acids. The germline gives CDR1 MNHEY, CDR2 SMNVEV (reference sequence). Trimming stripped 8 bases from V and 5 bases from J, with 12 bases between. CDR3 nucleotides: TGTGCCAGCGGAACAGGTTGGAATGAAAAACTGTTTTTT. Translated, it gives CASGTGWNEKLFF.

This clonotype has a count of ten or more. The chain is built from TRBV18 and TRBJ2-7; 8 bases fit TRBD1. The CDR3 loop spans 15 amino acids. J lost 1 base, V lost 6 bases, and 8 bases had no gene match. CDR1 and CDR2 (germline): KGHSH, LQKENI. The CDR3 region is CASSPGTGVSYEQYF. The CDR3 nucleotides are TGTGCCAGCTCTCCCGGGACAGGAGTTTCCTACGAGCAGTACTTC.

The genes are TRBV30 and TRBJ2-1; D is possibly TRBD1 (6 bases). Germline values: CDR1 GTSNPN, CDR2 SVGIG (reference sequence). The CDR3 extends over 14 amino acids. With 2 bases removed from V and 9 bases from J, the gap between germline ends came to 17 bases. The CDR3 protein is CAWSRTGTGGEQFF. The CDR3 region has the DNA TGTGCCTGGAGTAGAACAGGGACGGGCGGTGAGCAGTTCTTC.

A few counts support this clonotype. V is TRBV11-2 and J is TRBJ2-1; no clear D gene. The CDR3 is 15 amino acids. V was shortened by 2 bases and J by 6 bases, with 14 bases between the two germline ends. CDR1 and CDR2 (germline): SGHAT, FQNNGV. The CDR3, as DNA: TGTGCCAGCAGCTTAAATAACCTACCGGGCAATGAGCAGTTCTTC. This gives the protein CASSLNNLPGNEQFF.

This sequence joins TRBV7-9 and TRBJ1-5; weak D call: TRBD1 (5 bases). V dropped 3 bases and J dropped 0 bases, with 18 bases sitting between them. Germline V gives CDR1 SEHNR, CDR2 FQNEAQ (reference sequence). The length of the CDR3 is 18 residues. The CDR3 DNA follows: TGTGCCAGCAGCTTGTCCGGGGCAGACCCCTATAGCAATCAGCCCCAGCATTTT. Protein sequence: CASSLSGADPYSNQPQHF.

This clonotype was detected once. This sequence may be a read error, since a much larger clone differs from it by one base. This likely comes from a read error, as the CDR3 has no conserved phenylalanine or tryptophan at its end. The chain has TRBV20-1 and TRBJ2-7; D is uncertain. The germline V gene encodes CDR1 DFQATT and CDR2 SNEGSKA (reference sequence). V shed 0 bases and J shed 1 base, with 7 bases lying between them. There are 13 residues in the CDR3. CDR3 residues: CSARDGQSYEQYL. In nucleotides, the CDR3 is TGCAGTGCTAGAGATGGGCAGTCCTACGAGCAGTACTTG.

This clonotype was counted at least ten times. V is TRBV10-3 and J is TRBJ2-1, with 8 bases matching TRBD1. The J segment lost 6 bases and the V segment lost 4 bases, leaving 8 bases of the junction unmatched. Germline CDR1 and CDR2: ENHRY and SYGVKD. This CDR3 has 15 amino acids. This chain's CDR3 is CAISVGQGGPNEQFF. The DNA of the CDR3 is TGTGCCATCAGTGTCGGACAGGGTGGTCCCAATGAGCAGTTCTTC.

This chain joins TRBV7-8 and TRBJ1-2, with D possibly TRBD1 on 6 matching bases. V shed 1 base and J shed 0 bases, with 9 bases lying between them. Germline V gene sequence: CDR1 SGHVS, CDR2 FQNEAQ. The CDR3 loop spans 15 amino acids. CDR3 loop: CASSLGRGTNYGYTF. The CDR3 DNA sequence: TGTGCCAGCAGCTTAGGCAGGGGAACTAACTATGGCTACACCTTC. Full variable domain (remainder filled in from reference TRBV7-8 and TRBJ1-2): GAGVSQSPRYKVAKRGQDVALRCDPISGHVSLFWYQQALGQGPEFLTYFQNEAQLDKSGLPSDRFFAERPEGSVSTLKIQRTQQEDSAVYLCASSLGRGTNYGYTFGSGTRLTVV.

This clonotype was seen more than once but under ten times. CDR3 amino acids: CASSLGTGGGEKLFF. CDR3 nucleotides: TGTGCCAGCAGCTTAGGGACAGGGGGCGGTGAAAAACTGTTTTTT. V is TRBV7-2 and J is TRBJ1-4; 11 bases line up with TRBD1. J gave up 7 bases and V 1 base, and 2 bases lay outside the gene matches. The CDR3 length is 15 residues. Germline assignment: CDR1 SGHTA and CDR2 FQGNSA.

This clonotype was found a few times. CDR3 sequence (DNA): TGTGCCAGCAGCTTAGTTTCCGGCGGGAGGGCCGGGTACGAGCAGTACTTC. It codes for CASSLVSGGRAGYEQYF. The rearrangement links TRBV7-9 to TRBJ2-7, with 9 bases lining up with TRBD2. The CDR3 is 17 amino acids. Germline trimming cut 1 base from V and 4 bases from J; bases unmatched to any gene: 11. CDR1 SEHNR and CDR2 FQNEAQ come from the germline V gene (reference sequence).

This clonotype was picked up many times. The V gene is TRBV7-9, the J gene TRBJ2-4, with D unclear. The CDR3 covers 13 residues. CDR1 SEHNR and CDR2 FQNEAQ come from the germline V gene (reference sequence). Trimming pared 2 bases from V and 5 bases from J, leaving 7 bases between. This CDR3 is CASSLRTENIQYF. For the CDR3, the DNA is TGTGCCAGCAGCTTAAGAACAGAAAACATTCAGTACTTC. The variable domain in full, completed from reference TRBV7-9 and TRBJ2-4, reads DTGVSQNPRHKITKRGQNVTFRCDPISEHNRLYWYRQTLGQGPEFLTYFQNEAQLEKSRLLSDRFSAERPKGSFSTLEIQRTEQGDSAMYLCASSLRTENIQYFGAGTRLSVL.

This clonotype was seen a few times. The chain recombines TRBV29-1 with TRBJ2-7; D is unclear. V was clipped by 4 bases and J by 2 bases, with 9 bases between them. The CDR3 covers 12 residues. Germline V gives CDR1 SQVTM, CDR2 ANQGSEA. The CDR3 protein is CSVAPSTYEQYF. The CDR3 bases are TGCAGCGTTGCCCCGTCAACCTACGAGCAGTACTTC.

The rearrangement uses TRBV15 and TRBJ2-2; TRBD2 matches at 12 bases. V dropped 1 base and J dropped 1; count of bases not matched to a gene: 4. There are 18 residues in the CDR3. Germline V gene data show CDR1 as LNHNV and CDR2 as YYDKDF (reference sequence). The CDR3 nucleotides are TGTGCCACCAGCAGAGGACTAGCGGGAGTCCTGAACACCGGGGAGCTGTTTTTT. This encodes CATSRGLAGVLNTGELFF.

The V call is TRBV12-3 or TRBV12-4, the J call TRBJ2-7; 8 bases line up with TRBD1. V gave up 6 bases and J gave up 6 bases; unmatched junction bases: 10. CDR3 length equals 14 residues. In nucleotides, the CDR3 is TGTGCCAGCAGGAGACAGGGGACGATGGGCGAGCAGTACTTC. As protein: CASRRQGTMGEQYF.

This clonotype has only a few counts. The chain recombines TRBV28 with TRBJ2-7; tentative D call: TRBD1 (5 bases). The V gene's germline CDR1 is MDHEN and CDR2 SYDVKM. Trimming cost V 5 bases and J 5 bases, with 10 bases left between them. This CDR3 has 12 residues. The CDR3 region is CASSGRVDEQYF. CDR3 sequence (DNA): TGTGCCAGCAGTGGCAGGGTGGACGAGCAGTACTTC.

The rearrangement uses TRBV9 and TRBJ1-5; D gene ambiguous. CDR1 is SGDLS and CDR2 is YYNGEE in the germline V gene. The V and J ends lost 3 bases and 0 bases respectively, with 10 bases between them. The CDR3 has 15 residues. CDR3 sequence reads: CASSAGEISNQPQHF. The DNA of the CDR3 is TGTGCCAGCAGCGCTGGAGAAATTAGCAATCAGCCCCAGCATTTT.

This clonotype was observed a few times. The chain joins TRBV3-1 to TRBJ2-5; TRBD2 matches at 16 bases. Germline CDR1 and CDR2: LGHDT and YNNKEL (reference sequence). J was trimmed by 5 bases and V by 5 bases; bases with no gene match: 5. This CDR3 is 16 amino acids long. CDR3: CASSIGTSGGAETQYF. In DNA form, the CDR3 reads TGTGCCAGCAGCATTGGGACTAGCGGGGGGGCTGAGACCCAGTACTTC.

V is TRBV29-1 and J is TRBJ1-1; D is perhaps TRBD1 (5 bases). Germline V CDR1 and CDR2: SQVTM, ANQGSEA. Deletions cut 7 bases from V and 3 bases from J, with 12 bases between. This CDR3 contains 12 residues. The CDR3 here is CSARTQDTEAFF. In DNA form, the CDR3 reads TGCAGCGCTCGGACACAAGACACTGAAGCTTTCTTT. Supplemented by reference TRBV29-1 and TRBJ1-1, the full variable domain reads SAVISQKPSRDICQRGTSLTIQCQVDSQVTMMFWYRQQPGQSLTLIATANQGSEATYESGFVIDKFPISRPNLTFSTLTVSNMSPEDSSIYLCSARTQDTEAFFGQGTRLTVV.

This clonotype was counted only a few times. The chain recombines TRBV30 with TRBJ1-2; D not resolved. Looked up from germline, CDR1 is GTSNPN and CDR2 is SVGIG (reference sequence). This CDR3 comprises 13 residues. V gave up 1 base and J gave up 5 bases, with 11 bases separating them. The DNA of the CDR3 is TGTGCCTGGAGTGCCAATCTCGGATATGGCTACACCTTC. Amino acid sequence: CAWSANLGYGYTF.

This clonotype was counted once. Being one base from a much bigger clone, this may be a read error. The rearrangement joins TRBV20-1 to TRBJ1-2; D remains unclear. The CDR3 extends over 13 amino acids. Trimming took off 6 bases at V and 6 bases at J, with 17 bases between the two ends. Germline CDR1 reads DFQATT; CDR2 reads SNEGSKA (reference sequence). DNA for the CDR3: TGCAGTGCCCGATCCGCTGAAGACCATGGCTACACCTTC. Amino acids: CSARSAEDHGYTF.

This rearrangement joins TRBV11-2 to TRBJ2-1; 11 nucleotides line up with TRBD2. Trimming removed 0 bases from V and 8 bases from J; junction bases left unmatched: 9. The CDR3 has 17 amino acids. CDR1 is SGHAT, CDR2 FQNNGV, per germline. CDR3 in amino acids: CASSLDGLSGGAYEQFF. The CDR3 DNA follows: TGTGCCAGCAGCTTAGATGGTCTTAGCGGGGGGGCGTATGAGCAGTTCTTC. Using reference TRBV11-2 and TRBJ2-1 for the parts outside the CDR3, the full variable domain is EAGVAQSPRYKIIEKRQSVAFWCNPISGHATLYWYQQILGQGPKLLIQFQNNGVVDDSQLPKDRFSAERLKGVDSTLKIQPAKLEDSAVYLCASSLDGLSGGAYEQFFGPGTRLTVL.

This clonotype was counted at least ten times. V is TRBV18 and J is TRBJ1-2; D might be TRBD1 (5 bases). The germline CDR1 and CDR2 sequences are KGHSH and LQKENI. Between the trimmed V and J ends, which lost 3 bases and 5 bases, there was a span of 7 bases. This CDR3 comprises 12 residues. Here the CDR3 reads CASSPPGYGYTF. The CDR3 DNA is TGTGCCAGCTCACCTCCAGGGTATGGCTACACCTTC.